This T cell receptor beta chain was obtained from a study of T cell repertoires in cytomegalovirus infection. Overall study context: CMV infection and matching HLA type were both indicated by public TCR beta signatures.

Germline CDR1 and CDR2: LGHNT and FRNRAP. V lost 6 bases to trimming and J lost 2 bases, with 11 bases between them. The CDR3 totals 14 residues. Overall study findings and caveats: Clonotypes of TCR beta that were HLA-C-restricted and CMV-specific dominated the ex vivo response. Public TCR beta family frequency separated CMV-and-HLA carriers, including in an independent cohort.

TCRdb reprocessed the reads via MiXCR and lists one record per CDR3 protein. The table records 400,000 to 550,000 distinct CDR3 sequences, 11% of them present only once. This clonotype showed up just a few times. As yet, its antigen is unknown. The TCR originated in a human donor in good health (CMV status not recorded). Some clones in this sample may be carry-over from other donors' samples. The specimen sequenced was PBMCs. V gene TRBV12-5 combines with J gene TRBJ1-3; possible D gene TRBD1, 5 bases. The CDR3 is CASGPMGAGNTIYF. In nucleotides, the CDR3 is TGTGCTAGTGGCCCCATGGGGGCTGGAAACACCATATATTTT.